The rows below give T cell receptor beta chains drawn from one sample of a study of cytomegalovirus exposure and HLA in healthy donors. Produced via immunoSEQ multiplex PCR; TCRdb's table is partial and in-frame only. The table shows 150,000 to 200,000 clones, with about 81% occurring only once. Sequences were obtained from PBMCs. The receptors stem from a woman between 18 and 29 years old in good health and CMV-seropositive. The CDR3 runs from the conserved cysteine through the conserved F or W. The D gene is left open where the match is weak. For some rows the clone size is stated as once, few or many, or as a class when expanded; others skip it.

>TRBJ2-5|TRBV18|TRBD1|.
TGTGCCAGCTCACATACCTCGGACAGGGCCCTCCAAGAGACCCAGTACTTC
CASSHTSDRALQETQYF
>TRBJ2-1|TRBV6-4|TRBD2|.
TGTGCCAGCAGTGAACGATCTAGCGGAGGGAATGAGCAGTTCTTC
CASSERSSGGNEQFF
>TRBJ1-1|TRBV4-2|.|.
TGTGCCAGCAGCCTAGGACACAACACTGAAGCTTTCTTT
CASSLGHNTEAFF
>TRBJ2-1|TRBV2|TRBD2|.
TGTGCCAGCATAGCAGCCCGACGGGGGGGTTACAATGAGCAGTTCTTC
CASIAARRGGYNEQFF
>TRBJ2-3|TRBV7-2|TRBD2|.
TGTGCCAGCAGCTCCCCGTGGGGACTAAGCACAGATACGCAGTATTTT
CASSSPWGLSTDTQYF
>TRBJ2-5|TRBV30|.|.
TGTGCCTGGAGTGTACTTCCGGTATCCCAAGAGACCCAGTACTTC
CAWSVLPVSQETQYF
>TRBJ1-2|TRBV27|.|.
TGTGCCAGCAGTTTATCTGGGCCCATAAGAGGCTACACCTTC
CASSLSGPIRGYTF
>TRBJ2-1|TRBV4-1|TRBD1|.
TGCGCCAGCAGCCAAGGCGCAGGGGGTTCCTACAATGAGCAGTTCTTC
CASSQGAGGSYNEQFF
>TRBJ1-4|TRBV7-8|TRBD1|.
TGTGCCAGCAGCTCCCGCGGACAGGGAGGGGGTGAAAAACTGTTTTTT
CASSSRGQGGGEKLFF
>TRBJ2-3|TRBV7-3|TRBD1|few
TGTGCCAGCAGGGGGGGACAGGCAAGCACAGATACGCAGTATTTT
CASRGGQASTDTQYF
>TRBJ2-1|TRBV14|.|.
TGTGCCAGCAGCCACCAGACAGTACGTGGGCAGTTCTTC
CASSHQTVRGQFF
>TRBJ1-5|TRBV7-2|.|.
TGTGCCAGCAGTTACCGAGGAGGGTTCGTAGAGCCCCAGCATTTT
CASSYRGGFVEPQHF
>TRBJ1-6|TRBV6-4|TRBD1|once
TGTGCCAGCAGTGACTCGCTCAGGGGGGAAGAATATTCACCCCTCCACTTT
CASSDSLRGEEYSPLHF
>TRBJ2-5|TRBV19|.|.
TGTGCCAGTAGTCCGTCGGTGGCAGGTGGAGGGGAGACCCAGTACTTC
CASSPSVAGGGETQYF
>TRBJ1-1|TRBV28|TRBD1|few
TGTGCCAGCAGCCCCGGACAGGTCCCTGAAGCTTTCTTT
CASSPGQVPEAFF
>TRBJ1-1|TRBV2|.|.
TGTGCCAGCAGTGCCGTGAACACTGAAGCTTTCTTT
CASSAVNTEAFF
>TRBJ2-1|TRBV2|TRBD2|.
TGTGCCAGCACTTTGGACGGGGGGATATACAATGAGCAGTTCTTC
CASTLDGGIYNEQFF
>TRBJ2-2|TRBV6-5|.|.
TGTGCCAGCACCCGAGGATCGGGCGGGGAGCTGTTTTTT
CASTRGSGGELFF
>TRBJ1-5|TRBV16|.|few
TGTGCCAGCAGGGGCGGCAATCAGCCCCAGCATTTT
CASRGGNQPQHF
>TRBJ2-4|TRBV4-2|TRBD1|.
TGTGCCAGCAGCCAAGATCCAGGGGGAAGGAGAGGGAACATTCAGTACTTC
CASSQDPGGRRGNIQYF
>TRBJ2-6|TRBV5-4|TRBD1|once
TGTGCCAGCAGCCCTCGGACAGGCGCTGGGGCCAACGTCCTGACTTTC
CASSPRTGAGANVLTF
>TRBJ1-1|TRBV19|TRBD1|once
TGTGCCAGCTCGTGGGACAGGGGGGTGTCAGGGGCTTTCTTT
CASSWDRGVSGAFF
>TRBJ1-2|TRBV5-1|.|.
TGCGCCAGCAGCTTGGCCGGGGGGGCAACTACCCGACTGAACTATGGCTACACCTTC
CASSLAGGATTRLNYGYTF
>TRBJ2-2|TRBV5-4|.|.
TGTGCCAGCAGCCCCGGACAAGGAAGGGTCACCGGGGAGCTGTTTTTT
CASSPGQGRVTGELFF
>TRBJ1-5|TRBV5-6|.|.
TGTGCCAGCAGCTTCAGGGCCAATCAGCCCCAGCATTTT
CASSFRANQPQHF
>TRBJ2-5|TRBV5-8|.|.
TGTGCCAGCAGCTTGGGGAGACGGGCCCAGTACTTC
CASSLGRRAQYF
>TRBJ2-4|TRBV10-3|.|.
TGTGCCACCAGAGGACCGGGGGGCCAGTCCGCCAAAAACATTCAGTACTTC
CATRGPGGQSAKNIQYF
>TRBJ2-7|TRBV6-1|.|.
TGTGCCAGCAGTGATAGGAGGGGCGGGTACGAGCAGTACTTC
CASSDRRGGYEQYF
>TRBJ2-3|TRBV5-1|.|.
TGCGCCAGCAGGCGGGCAGGGGAGACAGATACGCAGTATTTT
CASRRAGETDTQYF
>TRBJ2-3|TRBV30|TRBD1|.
TGTGCCCTGGGGGCCTGGGGACAGGGACCGGATACGCAGTATTTT
CALGAWGQGPDTQYF
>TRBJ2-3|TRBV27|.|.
TGTGCCAGCAGTTTAGGGAGAAGCACAGATACGCAGTATTTT
CASSLGRSTDTQYF
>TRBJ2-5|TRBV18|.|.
TGTGCCAGCTCACCAAATGACGGAGGGTGGAGGACCCAGTACTTC
CASSPNDGGWRTQYF
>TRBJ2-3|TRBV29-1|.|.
TGCAGCGTGATAGGTCAGGGGAGGGGCACAGATACGCAGTATTTT
CSVIGQGRGTDTQYF